This TCR beta chain appears in the sequencing data of a study of CD8 T cells in ankylosing spondylitis. Overall study findings and caveats: A TCR beta motif of about 8 highly homologous variants seemed to mark ankylosing spondylitis blood.

TCRdb independently ran MiXCR on the 5' RACE reads; one entry per CDR3 protein. The sample yields about 500,000 distinct CDR3 sequences, approximately 5.3% seen once. In this sample, this clonotype turned up many times. Its antigen is currently unknown. V dropped 2 bases and J dropped 9 bases, with 14 bases sitting between them. This CDR3 comprises 14 residues. Germline lookup yields CDR1 SGHTA and CDR2 FQGNSA. Sequencing was done on a sample of blood, either unsorted or a sorted T cell fraction (not recorded which). The J gene is TRBJ1-5, the V gene TRBV7-2; D is ambiguous. This TCR was recovered from a male donor with ankylosing spondylitis. The CDR3 sequence: CASSLIQALTPQHF. The CDR3 DNA reads TGTGCCAGCAGCTTAATCCAGGCCCTAACGCCCCAGCATTTT.